Listed here are 3 T cell receptor beta chains from one sample, sequenced in a study of blood T cell repertoires in COVID-19. Method: immunoSEQ multiplex PCR; TCRdb's copy keeps in-frame clones and lacks some. The top ten clones hold 13% to 15% of a sample with about 53,000 clones, about 80% of them seen once. Source material: peripheral blood. The receptors shown here come from a human donor in a cohort sampled during active COVID-19.

There are a few counts of this clone. This chain connects TRBV11-2 to TRBJ2-7; the match to TRBD1 covers 8 bases. J lost 4 bases, V lost 4 bases, and 12 bases had no gene match. This CDR3 has 16 amino acids. From germline, CDR1 is SGHAT and CDR2 FQNNGV. The CDR3 loop is CASSSVETGARYEQYF. CDR3 DNA sequence: TGTGCCAGCAGCTCAGTAGAGACAGGGGCTAGATACGAGCAGTACTTC.

CDR3 loop: CASSQAGGPADEQFF. DNA for the CDR3: TGTGCCAGCAGCCAAGCGGGGGGGCCTGCGGATGAGCAGTTCTTC. The rearrangement uses TRBV4-2 and TRBJ2-1; TRBD2 matches 8 bases. Germline CDR1 reads LGHNA; CDR2 reads YNFKEQ. With V trimmed by 1 base and J by 8 bases, 7 bases remained unmatched. The length of the CDR3 is 15 residues.

CDR3 sequence: CASRSARELINQPQHF. CDR3 coding DNA: TGTGCCAGCAGAAGCGCCCGGGAGCTTATCAATCAGCCCCAGCATTTT. V gene TRBV19 combines with J gene TRBJ1-5, with D uncertain. Per germline, CDR1 LNHDA and CDR2 SQIVND (reference sequence). V lost 9 bases to trimming and J lost 3 bases, with 21 bases between them. The CDR3 covers 16 residues.